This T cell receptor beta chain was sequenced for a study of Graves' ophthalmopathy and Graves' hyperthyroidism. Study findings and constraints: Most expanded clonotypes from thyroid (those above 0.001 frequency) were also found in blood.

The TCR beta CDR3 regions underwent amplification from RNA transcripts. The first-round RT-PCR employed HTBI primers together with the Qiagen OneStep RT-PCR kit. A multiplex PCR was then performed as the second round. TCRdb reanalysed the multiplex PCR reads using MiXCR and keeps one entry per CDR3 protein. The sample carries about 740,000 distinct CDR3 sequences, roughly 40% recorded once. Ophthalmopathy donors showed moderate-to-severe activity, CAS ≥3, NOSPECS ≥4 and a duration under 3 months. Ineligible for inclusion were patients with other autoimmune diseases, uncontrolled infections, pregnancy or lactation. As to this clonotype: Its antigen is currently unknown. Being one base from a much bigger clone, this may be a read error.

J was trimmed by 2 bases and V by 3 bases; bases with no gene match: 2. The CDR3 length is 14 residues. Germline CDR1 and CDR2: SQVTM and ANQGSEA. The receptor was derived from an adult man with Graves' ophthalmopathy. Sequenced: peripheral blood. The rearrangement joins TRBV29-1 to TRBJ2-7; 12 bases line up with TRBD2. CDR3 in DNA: TGCAGCGTTGAGGGACTAGCGGGCACCTACGAGCAGTACTTC. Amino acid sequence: CSVEGLAGTYEQYF.